This entry features one TCR beta chain sequence. What it recognizes is unknown. The data were taken from a study of cytomegalovirus exposure and HLA in healthy donors. PCR used 60 Vbeta primers and 13 Jbeta primers. Only in-frame clones appear in the TCRdb table, and some are missing; sequencing was by immunoSEQ multiplex PCR. The sample lists 150,000 to 170,000 clones; 70% to 80% were seen once. From germline, CDR1 is SQVTM and CDR2 ANQGSEA. The CDR3 totals 14 residues. Regarding the study as a whole: The study dropped some indistinguishable V segments, TRBV6-2 and TRBV6-3 among them.

The sequenced sample consisted of PBMCs. This clonotype was obtained from a man aged 30-40 years in good health and CMV-seropositive. The gene calls are TRBV29-1 and TRBJ2-2; a possible D gene is TRBD1 (6 bases). The CDR3 region is CGAPTGLNTGELFF. The CDR3, as DNA: TGCGGCGCTCCGACAGGATTGAACACCGGGGAGCTGTTTTTT.